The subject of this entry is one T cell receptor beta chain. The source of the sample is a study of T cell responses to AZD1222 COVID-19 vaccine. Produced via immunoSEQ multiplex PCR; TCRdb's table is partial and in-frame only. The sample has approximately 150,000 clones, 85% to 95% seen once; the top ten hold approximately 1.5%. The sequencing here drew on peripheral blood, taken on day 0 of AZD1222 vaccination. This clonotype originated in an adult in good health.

As DNA, the CDR3 is TGTGCCAGCAGTTACATCGGACAGTACTACGAGCAGTACTTC. The encoded protein is CASSYIGQYYEQYF. The V and J genes are TRBV6-5 and TRBJ2-7, with D maybe TRBD1 (6 bases). The germline V gene encodes CDR1 MNHEY and CDR2 SVGAGI. The CDR3 is 14 residues long. V gave up 2 bases and J gave up 3 bases, with 11 bases separating them.